This is a list of T cell receptor beta chains from one sample in a study of neurological immune-mediated disorders. Each CDR3 protein is one row after TCRdb ran MiXCR on the 5' RACE reads. This sample has just over 30,000 distinct CDR3 sequences, with under 6.5% found just once. Specimen: CD4+ T cells from blood. The receptors come from a woman in her forties or fifties in good health. Both conserved end residues are part of each CDR3. Fields, in order: J gene, D gene, clone size, V gene, CDR3 protein, CDR3 DNA. The D gene is left open where the match is weak. Clone sizes are given selectively: once, few, many, or a class where the clone is expanded.

TRBJ1-1 TRBD1 - TRBV5-1 CASSAIGQGHTEAFF TGCGCCAGCTCTGCGATTGGACAGGGGCACACTGAAGCTTTCTTT
TRBJ1-1 - many TRBV28 CASRYRGLVDTEAFF TGTGCCAGCAGATATCGCGGGTTGGTGGACACTGAAGCTTTCTTT
TRBJ1-6 - many TRBV25-1 CASSRSGQYPPLHF TGTGCCAGCTCACGCTCCGGTCAGTATCCACCCCTCCACTTT
TRBJ2-7 TRBD2 many TRBV6-1 CAAAAGTSGNSEQYF TGTGCCGCCGCCGCCGGGACTAGCGGGAACAGTGAGCAGTACTTC
TRBJ2-5 - many TRBV27 CASRTLGRETQYF TGTGCCAGCCGGACGCTGGGTAGGGAGACCCAGTACTTC
TRBJ2-5 TRBD2 many TRBV15 CATSRGRLAGGIQETQYF TGTGCCACCAGCAGAGGCCGACTAGCGGGAGGAATCCAAGAGACCCAGTACTTC
TRBJ1-6 - medium-sized TRBV12-3/TRBV12-4 CASRQSSYNSPLHF TGTGCCAGCAGACAAAGCTCCTATAATTCACCCCTCCACTTT
TRBJ1-4 TRBD1 many TRBV19 CASSKRTGVREKLFF TGTGCCAGTAGTAAACGGACAGGGGTGCGTGAAAAACTGTTTTTT
TRBJ2-1 - many TRBV11-3 CASSLDRRGGEQFF TGTGCCAGCAGCTTAGATCGGAGAGGGGGTGAGCAGTTCTTC
TRBJ2-2 TRBD1 few TRBV10-3 CVISTGTTGELFF TGTGTCATCTCGACAGGGACCACCGGGGAGCTGTTTTTT
TRBJ2-7 TRBD1 many TRBV28 CASRVPGQGNEQYF TGTGCCAGCAGGGTCCCGGGACAGGGTAACGAGCAGTACTTC
TRBJ2-3 - many TRBV5-1 CASSFSGSNTDTQYF TGCGCCAGCAGCTTCAGCGGATCCAACACAGATACGCAGTATTTT
TRBJ2-7 - many TRBV28 CASSLMGGGIEQYF TGTGCCAGCAGTTTGATGGGGGGGGGCATCGAGCAGTACTTC
TRBJ2-1 TRBD2 many TRBV20-1 CSASGGTSVYNEQFF TGCAGTGCTAGCGGCGGGACTAGCGTCTACAATGAGCAGTTCTTC
TRBJ2-5 TRBD2 many TRBV5-5 CASSSPLAGDQETQYF TGTGCCAGCAGCTCCCCCCTAGCGGGAGACCAAGAGACCCAGTACTTC
TRBJ2-3 - many TRBV6-5 CASSFLNPGSTDTQYF TGTGCCAGCAGTTTCTTAAATCCGGGGAGCACAGATACGCAGTATTTT
TRBJ1-1 TRBD1 medium-sized TRBV20-1 CSVRRQGTEAFF TGCAGTGTCCGACGACAGGGAACTGAAGCTTTCTTT
TRBJ2-7 TRBD2 many TRBV7-2 CASSSSGTSAYEQYF TGTGCCAGCAGCTCGTCCGGGACTAGCGCCTACGAGCAGTACTTC
TRBJ1-5 - many TRBV5-8 CASSFFSGQNNQPQHF TGTGCCAGCAGCTTTTTTAGCGGACAGAACAATCAGCCCCAGCATTTT
TRBJ1-3 TRBD1 many TRBV28 CASKTSTGAGNTIYF TGTGCCAGCAAAACCTCGACAGGGGCTGGAAACACCATATATTTT
TRBJ2-5 TRBD2 many TRBV7-2 CASSSRMTSGNQETQYF TGTGCCAGCAGCTCTCGTATGACTAGCGGAAACCAAGAGACCCAGTACTTC
TRBJ2-7 - many TRBV29-1 CSVEGGTEQYF TGCAGCGTTGAAGGGGGGACCGAGCAGTACTTC
TRBJ1-2 TRBD1 many TRBV9 CASSVFDRAGSYGYTF TGTGCCAGCAGCGTGTTTGACAGGGCCGGGTCATATGGCTACACCTTC
TRBJ1-6 - medium-sized TRBV28 CASSPRLGRAGSPLHF TGTGCCAGCAGTCCCCGTCTCGGCAGGGCAGGCTCACCCCTCCACTTT
TRBJ2-3 - many TRBV20-1 CSAPAAGPSTDTQYF TGCAGTGCTCCGGCCGCGGGACCCAGCACAGATACGCAGTATTTT
TRBJ1-5 - many TRBV3-1 CASSQGAVSNQPQHF TGTGCCAGCAGCCAAGGCGCAGTTAGCAATCAGCCCCAGCATTTT
TRBJ2-4 - many TRBV20-1 CSTGSERDTKNIQYF TGCAGTACCGGTTCTGAGCGGGACACCAAAAACATTCAGTACTTC